This T cell receptor (beta chain) was observed in a study of blood T cell repertoires in COVID-19. Profiling relied on immunoSEQ multiplex PCR, and the TCRdb table lists in-frame clones only, not all of them. Of roughly 100,000 clones listed, about 87% were seen once; the top ten hold about 20%. The source of this sequence is a human donor in a cohort sampled during active COVID-19. Specimen: peripheral blood.

The CDR3, as DNA: TGCGCCAGCAGTCCGGACAGGTCTAACTATGGCTACACCTTC. Its translation: CASSPDRSNYGYTF. This rearrangement joins TRBV4-3 to TRBJ1-2, with TRBD1 matching over 7 bases. V lost 6 bases and J lost 0; bases outside the gene matches: 4. The CDR3 runs 14 residues. Germline V gene sequence: CDR1 LGHNA, CDR2 YSLEER.